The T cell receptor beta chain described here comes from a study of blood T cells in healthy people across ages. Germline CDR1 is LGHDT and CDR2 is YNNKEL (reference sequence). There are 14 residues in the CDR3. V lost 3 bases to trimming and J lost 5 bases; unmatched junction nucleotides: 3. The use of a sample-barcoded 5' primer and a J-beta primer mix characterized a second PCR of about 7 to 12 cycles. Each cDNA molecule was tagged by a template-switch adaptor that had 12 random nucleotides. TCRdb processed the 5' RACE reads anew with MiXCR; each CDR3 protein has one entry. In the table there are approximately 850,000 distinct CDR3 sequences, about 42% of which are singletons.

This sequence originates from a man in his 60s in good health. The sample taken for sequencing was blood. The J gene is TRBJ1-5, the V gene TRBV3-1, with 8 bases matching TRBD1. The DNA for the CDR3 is TGTGCCAGCAGCCATACAGGGGGACATCAGCCCCAGCATTTT. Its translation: CASSHTGGHQPQHF.